The clone carrying this TCR beta chain appeared a single time. Antigen unknown. In germline, CDR1 is LGHNT, CDR2 FRNRAP. The V gene lost 0 bases and the J gene lost 2 bases, with 11 bases spanning the gap. CDR3 length: 17 residues. These data come from a study of Tregs in tolerant kidney transplant recipients. General study points: This study did not directly address biological reproducibility.

Unstimulated Tregs (CD4+CD25+CD127-) and CD4+CD25- non-Tregs were sorted from PBMCs. The protocol was immunoSEQ multiplex PCR, while the TCRdb copy is restricted to in-frame clones and leaves out a portion. The sample includes tens of thousands of clones, about four fifths seen only once; the top ten take 4.5% to 5.5%. V usage is TRBV12-5 and J usage is TRBJ2-6; D gene unclear. This sequence originates from a human donor in good health. Sample: CD4+ T cells from blood. CDR3 sequence reads: CASGLVTGLAGANVLTF. The CDR3 region has the DNA TGTGCTAGTGGTTTGGTCACCGGGCTGGCTGGGGCCAACGTCCTGACTTTC.